One sample yielded the 7 T cell receptor beta chains listed below, sequenced in a study of metastatic and nonmetastatic thyroid tumors. Among the patients, none had received any treatment before thyroid surgery. Using MiXCR, TCRdb re-called clones from the PCR reads. The table includes tens of thousands of clones, around 17% detected once. Sequenced input: blood. These receptors were obtained from a female donor with papillary thyroid cancer or a benign thyroid nodule (not recorded which). Some clones in this sample may be carry-over from other donors' samples.

This clone was observed at least ten times. CDR3 nucleotide sequence: TGTGCCAGCAGCTTGACAGGGCCAGGAAACACCATATATTTT. Translating gives CASSLTGPGNTIYF. This chain links TRBV7-9 with TRBJ1-3; 7 bases are shared with TRBD1. The length of the CDR3 is 14 residues. J lost 4 bases, V lost 3 bases, and 3 bases had no gene match. Germline V lookup: CDR1 SEHNR, CDR2 FQNEAQ (reference sequence).

The rearrangement joins TRBV30 to TRBJ1-3; possible D gene TRBD1, 5 bases. CDR1 is GTSNPN, CDR2 SVGIG, per germline (reference sequence). V was cut by 7 bases and J by 0 bases, with 13 bases left in between. The CDR3 consists of 14 residues. CDR3 residues: CASQTAFSGNTIYF. The DNA of the CDR3 is TGTGCCTCCCAGACAGCTTTCTCTGGAAACACCATATATTTT.

This clone showed up just a few times. This chain uses TRBV6-1 with TRBJ2-7; 10 nucleotides match TRBD1. Germline lookup yields CDR1 MNHNS and CDR2 SASEGT. Trimming took 1 base from V and 0 from J; bases not matched to a gene: 0. The CDR3 is 15 amino acids. CDR3 DNA: TGTGCCAGCAGTGAAGGGACAGGGGGCTCCTACGAGCAGTACTTC. This sequence encodes CASSEGTGGSYEQYF.

The chain carries TRBV5-1 and TRBJ1-3; D remains ambiguous. Trimming removed 4 bases from V and 0 bases from J, with 11 bases in between. This CDR3 contains 15 residues. Germline V gene sequence: CDR1 SGHRS, CDR2 YFSETQ. CDR3 protein: CASSLVHGSGNTIYF. Here the CDR3 DNA reads TGCGCCAGCAGCCTCGTACATGGCTCTGGAAACACCATATATTTT.

This clone came up many times. The chain carries TRBV7-2 and TRBJ2-3, with D hard to call. With 1 base removed from V and 5 bases from J, the gap between germline ends came to 7 bases. The germline V gene has CDR1 SGHTA and CDR2 FQGNSA. This CDR3 is built from 13 residues. The DNA for the CDR3 is TGTGCCAGCAGCTTAGGGAAGGGAGATACGCAGTATTTT. Its protein product is CASSLGKGDTQYF.

This clone was detected many times. The rearrangement uses TRBV2 and TRBJ1-1; possible D gene TRBD1, 6 bases. The V end was cut by 6 bases, the J end by 7 bases, with 21 bases between. The CDR3 contains 15 residues. Germline assignment: CDR1 SNHLY and CDR2 FYNNEI. The CDR3 here is CASSRGKGKENEAFF. In nucleotides, the CDR3 is TGTGCCAGCAGCAGGGGCAAGGGGAAGGAGAATGAAGCTTTCTTT.

This clone was detected many times. The chain links TRBV5-1 to TRBJ2-7; possibly TRBD1 for D (6 bases). Germline CDR1 reads SGHRS; CDR2 reads YFSETQ. V lost 0 bases and J lost 2, with 9 bases in between. The CDR3 runs to 14 residues. For the CDR3, the DNA is TGCGCCAGCAGCTTGGACAGGGTGACCTACGAGCAGTACTTC. Its translation is CASSLDRVTYEQYF.